This T cell receptor beta chain originates from a study of blood T cell repertoires in COVID-19. Per the original data handling: Using reference gene primer amplification, nucleated cell counts were estimated. Here immunoSEQ multiplex PCR was the method, and the copy in TCRdb shows in-frame clones only, minus some. V and J calls and clone size follow that table, whereas D and trimming were derived from the DNA. The sample yields about 37,000 clones, more than 75% seen once. The CDR3 runs 14 residues. Germline V lookup: CDR1 SGHTA, CDR2 FQGNSA. Trimming cost V 3 bases and J 1 base, with 10 bases left between them.

Specimen: peripheral blood. This TCR was sampled from a human donor in a cohort sampled during active COVID-19. The chain combines TRBV7-2 with TRBJ2-7; D ambiguous. CDR3 residues: CASSFYTRSYEQYF. The CDR3 DNA is TGTGCCAGCAGCTTCTATACCCGGTCCTACGAGCAGTACTTC. Drawing the rest from reference TRBV7-2 and TRBJ2-7, the complete variable domain is GAGVSQSPSNKVTEKGKDVELRCDPISGHTALYWYRQSLGQGLEFLIYFQGNSAPDKSGLPSDRFSAERTGGSVSTLTIQRTQQEDSAVYLCASSFYTRSYEQYFGPGTRLTVT.